These T cell receptor beta chains were read from a single sample in a study of blood T cell repertoires in COVID-19. The assay was immunoSEQ multiplex PCR, and TCRdb's table has in-frame clones only and misses some. The repertoire has 200,000 to 250,000 clones, around 86% of them found once; the top ten carry less than 4.5%. The sample consisted of PBMCs or T cells enriched from blood (not recorded which). These receptors were collected from a woman between 40 and 50 years old with acute COVID-19. Each CDR3 is given with its conserved first and last residue. Each record gives: V gene, J gene, clone size, D gene, CDR3 DNA, CDR3 protein. D genes are given only for firm matches. The size of a clone is reported for some rows only, either as once, few or many, or as a class for expanded clones.

V gene: TRBV27; J gene: TRBJ1-2; clone size: .; D gene: .; CDR3 DNA: TGTGCCAGCAGTTTAAGTAGTACTGGTCACTATGGCTACACCTTC; CDR3 protein: CASSLSSTGHYGYTF
V gene: TRBV18; J gene: TRBJ2-3; clone size: .; D gene: TRBD2; CDR3 DNA: TGTGCCAGCTCACCACTTGGTAGCGGGGGGACCAGGGATACGCAGTATTTT; CDR3 protein: CASSPLGSGGTRDTQYF
V gene: TRBV24-1; J gene: TRBJ2-1; clone size: .; D gene: .; CDR3 DNA: TGTGCCACCAGTGATCCGACTAACAATGAGCAGTTCTTC; CDR3 protein: CATSDPTNNEQFF
V gene: TRBV19; J gene: TRBJ1-1; clone size: .; D gene: .; CDR3 DNA: TGTGCCAGTAGTCAGGGATACACTGAAGCTTTCTTT; CDR3 protein: CASSQGYTEAFF
V gene: TRBV24-1; J gene: TRBJ2-2; clone size: .; D gene: .; CDR3 DNA: TGTGCCACCAGTGACCACGGGAAGCTAGCGACCAACACCGGGGAGCTGTTTTTT; CDR3 protein: CATSDHGKLATNTGELFF
V gene: TRBV7-9; J gene: TRBJ1-1; clone size: .; D gene: .; CDR3 DNA: TGTGCCAGTAGAAAGCAGGGACAACCAAACACTGAAGCTTTCTTT; CDR3 protein: CASRKQGQPNTEAFF
V gene: TRBV25-1; J gene: TRBJ1-5; clone size: .; D gene: TRBD1; CDR3 DNA: TGTGCCAGCAGTGAGGACAGGCATCATCAGCCCCAGCATTTT; CDR3 protein: CASSEDRHHQPQHF
V gene: TRBV7-8; J gene: TRBJ2-4; clone size: .; D gene: .; CDR3 DNA: TGTGCCAGCAGCCCTATGCGCGGTCAGTCAAACATTCAGTACTTC; CDR3 protein: CASSPMRGQSNIQYF
V gene: TRBV5-1; J gene: TRBJ2-7; clone size: few; D gene: TRBD1; CDR3 DNA: TGCGCCAGCAGCTCCAAACCGGGACAGGCCTACGAGCAGTACTTC; CDR3 protein: CASSSKPGQAYEQYF
V gene: TRBV29-1; J gene: TRBJ1-1; clone size: .; D gene: .; CDR3 DNA: TGCAGCGGGGGGCATGAGAGCACTGAAGCTTTCTTT; CDR3 protein: CSGGHESTEAFF
V gene: TRBV9; J gene: TRBJ1-4; clone size: .; D gene: TRBD1; CDR3 DNA: TGTGCCAGCAGCCCCCAGGGCAGGGGGCTTGAAAAACTGTTTTTT; CDR3 protein: CASSPQGRGLEKLFF
V gene: TRBV11-2; J gene: TRBJ1-6; clone size: .; D gene: TRBD1; CDR3 DNA: TGTGCCAGCAGCTTAGATAACAGGGGGCTTTCACCCCTCCACTTT; CDR3 protein: CASSLDNRGLSPLHF
V gene: TRBV5-8; J gene: TRBJ2-3; clone size: .; D gene: .; CDR3 DNA: TGTGCCAGCAGCTTGGCCCCCCCCGGGACACCGAGCACAGATACGCAGTATTTT; CDR3 protein: CASSLAPPGTPSTDTQYF
V gene: TRBV7-2; J gene: TRBJ2-7; clone size: .; D gene: TRBD1; CDR3 DNA: TGTGCCAGCGGATCGTGGAAAACAGGGGACGTTTTCTACGAGCAGTACTTC; CDR3 protein: CASGSWKTGDVFYEQYF
V gene: TRBV5-1; J gene: TRBJ2-3; clone size: .; D gene: .; CDR3 DNA: TGCGCCAGCCACTTGCAGGGTCGTCTCACAGATACGCAGTATTTT; CDR3 protein: CASHLQGRLTDTQYF